This note documents a single TCR beta chain sequence. This entry belongs to a study of T cell responses to AZD1222 COVID-19 vaccine. TCRdb's copy holds only in-frame clones and misses some; the assay was immunoSEQ multiplex PCR. Here the sample spans about 140,000 clones, 70% to 90% being singletons. The CDR3 sequence is 13 residues long. Germline CDR1 is SEHNR and CDR2 is FQNEAQ (reference sequence). Trimming took 11 bases from V and 5 from J, leaving 15 bases between them. The chain employs TRBV7-9 and TRBJ2-2; D is perhaps TRBD1 (5 bases). This sequence was found in an adult in good health. The sample here was peripheral blood, taken on day 0 of AZD1222 vaccination. The CDR3 sequence: CAGPTQGTGELFF. Here the CDR3 DNA reads TGTGCCGGTCCTACTCAGGGTACCGGGGAGCTGTTTTTT.